These 28 T cell receptor beta chains share one sample of origin, sequenced in a study of OX40 agonist ivuxolimab in advanced cancers. Profiled with immunoSEQ multiplex PCR; TCRdb holds only in-frame clones, not every one. Here the sample spans around 78,000 clones, 65% to 85% being singletons. The sequenced sample was CD4+ or CD8+ T cells sorted from blood, obtained in a trial of the OX40 agonist ivuxolimab. Every receptor here comes from an adult with an advanced solid tumor such as melanoma, head and neck, liver or kidney cancer.

The chain joins TRBV5-4 to TRBJ2-7; TRBD1 matches at 9 bases. Germline V gives CDR1 SGHNT, CDR2 YYREEE (reference sequence). The V and J ends lost 4 bases and 3 bases, in that order; junction bases with no gene match: 8. CDR3 length: 15 residues. CDR3 region: CASSLWDRDGYEQYF. The CDR3 DNA sequence: TGTGCCAGCAGCCTATGGGACAGGGACGGCTACGAGCAGTACTTC.

This sequence joins TRBV11-2 and TRBJ1-3; D may be TRBD1 (6 bases). The CDR3 is 15 amino acids. V shed 5 bases and J shed 1 base, with 12 bases lying between them. Germline CDR1 reads SGHAT; CDR2 reads FQNNGV. The DNA for the CDR3 is TGTGCCAGCAGCATATCAGGGGAATCTGGAAACACCATATATTTT. Translating it yields CASSISGESGNTIYF.

The chain employs TRBV18 and TRBJ2-1; the match to TRBD2 covers 9 bases. Germline CDR1 reads KGHSH; CDR2 reads LQKENI. J lost 3 bases, V lost 3 bases, and 9 bases had no gene match. This CDR3 is built from 17 residues. The CDR3 reads CASSPLAGGPGYNEQFF. The CDR3 nucleotides are TGTGCCAGCTCACCTTTGGCGGGAGGGCCAGGCTACAATGAGCAGTTCTTC. The whole variable domain, remainder taken from reference TRBV18 and TRBJ2-1, is NAGVMQNPRHLVRRRGQEARLRCSPMKGHSHVYWYRQLPEEGLKFMVYLQKENIIDESGMPKERFSAEFPKEGPSILRIQQVVRGDSAAYFCASSPLAGGPGYNEQFFGPGTRLTVL.

J is TRBJ2-2 and V is TRBV9; 7 bases are a match to TRBD2. There are 15 residues in the CDR3. Trimming cost V 7 bases and J 4 bases; bases outside gene matches: 10. Germline-derived CDR1 and CDR2 are SGDLS and YYNGEE. The CDR3 sequence: CASRRRGGSTGELFF. The DNA of the CDR3 is TGTGCCAGCCGACGTCGCGGGGGTAGCACCGGGGAGCTGTTTTTT.

The V and J genes are TRBV5-4 and TRBJ1-3; possibly TRBD1 for D (5 bases). Trimming pared 2 bases from V and 8 bases from J, leaving 11 bases between. The CDR3 sequence is 13 residues long. Germline CDR1 is SGHNT and CDR2 is YYREEE (reference sequence). CDR3 residues: CASSFGQGDTIYF. The CDR3, as DNA: TGTGCCAGCAGCTTTGGTCAAGGGGACACCATATATTTT.

The chain employs TRBV14 and TRBJ2-1; 8 nucleotides agree with TRBD2. Germline CDR1 is SGHDN and CDR2 is FVKESK. With 1 base clipped from V and 9 bases from J, the junction kept 8 bases outside the gene matches. CDR3 length: 15 residues. For the CDR3, the DNA is TGTGCCAGCAGCCAAGTTCAAGCGGGAGTTGCTGAGCAGTTCTTC. Its translation: CASSQVQAGVAEQFF. Full variable domain (outside the CDR3, taken from reference TRBV14 and TRBJ2-1): EAGVTQFPSHSVIEKGQTVTLRCDPISGHDNLYWYRRVMGKEIKFLLHFVKESKQDESGMPNNRFLAERTGGTYSTLKVQPAELEDSGVYFCASSQVQAGVAEQFFGPGTRLTVL.

This chain connects TRBV11-1 to TRBJ2-3; no firm D call. Trimming stripped 0 bases from V and 2 bases from J, with 9 bases between. CDR1 and CDR2 from the germline V gene are SGHAT and FQDESV (reference sequence). The CDR3 length is 15 residues. CDR3 bases: TGTGCCAGCAGCTTAGCGGTAACAGCCACAGATACGCAGTATTTT. It yields the protein CASSLAVTATDTQYF.

CDR3 loop: CASSRGQRRETQYF. CDR3 in DNA: TGTGCCAGCAGTCGAGGACAGAGAAGAGAGACCCAGTACTTC. The V and J genes are TRBV28 and TRBJ2-5; possible D gene TRBD1, 6 bases. CDR3 length: 14 residues. V was clipped by 5 bases and J by 4 bases, with 14 bases between them. CDR1 MDHEN and CDR2 SYDVKM come from the germline V gene. Full variable domain (remainder filled in from reference TRBV28 and TRBJ2-5): DVKVTQSSRYLVKRTGEKVFLECVQDMDHENMFWYRQDPGLGLRLIYFSYDVKMKEKGDIPEGYSVSREKKERFSLILESASTNQTSMYLCASSRGQRRETQYFGPGTRLLVL.

V gene TRBV5-6 combines with J gene TRBJ1-2; possibly TRBD1 for D (6 bases). V was shortened by 0 bases and J by 0 bases, with 9 bases between the two germline ends. Germline V gene data show CDR1 as SGHDT and CDR2 as YYEEEE. CDR3 size: 15 residues. The CDR3 nucleotides read TGTGCCAGCAGCTTGGCTCCAGGGGCTAACTATGGCTACACCTTC. Translation gives CASSLAPGANYGYTF.

This clone was counted only a few times. The chain carries TRBV6-5 and TRBJ1-5, with D possibly TRBD1 on 6 matching bases. The V gene's germline CDR1 is MNHEY and CDR2 SVGAGI. With 5 bases removed from V and 5 bases from J, the gap between germline ends came to 13 bases. The CDR3 consists of 14 residues. The CDR3 nucleotides are TGTGCCAGCAGTCAGCTGGACAGTTATCAGCCCCAGCATTTT. Its translation: CASSQLDSYQPQHF.

The chain joins TRBV5-6 to TRBJ2-1; 8 bases map to TRBD1. The germline V gene has CDR1 SGHDT and CDR2 YYEEEE. Losses at the gene ends were 0 bases for V and 3 bases for J; bases not matched to a gene: 2. This CDR3 is 15 amino acids long. The CDR3 region is CASSLGDRYYNEQFF. In DNA, the CDR3 is TGTGCCAGCAGCTTGGGGGACAGGTACTACAATGAGCAGTTCTTC. Full variable domain (outside the CDR3, taken from reference TRBV5-6 and TRBJ2-1): DAGVTQSPTHLIKTRGQQVTLRCSPKSGHDTVSWYQQALGQGPQFIFQYYEEEERQRGNFPDRFSGHQFPNYSSELNVNALLLGDSALYLCASSLGDRYYNEQFFGPGTRLTVL.

This chain links TRBV6-4 with TRBJ2-1, with D perhaps matching TRBD1 (5 bases). The germline CDR1 and CDR2 sequences are MRHNA and SNTAGT. The CDR3 contains 15 residues. The V gene lost 0 bases and the J gene lost 8 bases, with 14 bases spanning the gap. The CDR3 sequence: CASSDSVQGSHEQFF. Here the CDR3 DNA reads TGTGCCAGCAGTGACTCGGTGCAGGGTAGCCATGAGCAGTTCTTC.

The chain employs TRBV10-3 and TRBJ1-6; D is possibly TRBD1 (5 bases). Germline assignment: CDR1 ENHRY and CDR2 SYGVKD. V gave up 6 bases and J gave up 8 bases, with 17 bases separating them. The CDR3 covers 15 residues. Here the CDR3 reads CAISPLPGGDSPLHF. CDR3 nucleotide sequence: TGTGCCATCAGCCCTCTCCCGGGGGGGGATTCACCCCTCCACTTT.

The V gene is TRBV7-2, the J gene TRBJ1-5; TRBD1 might be the D (6 bases). The germline gives CDR1 SGHTA, CDR2 FQGNSA. The CDR3 totals 14 residues. V shed 2 bases and J shed 6 bases, with 11 bases lying between them. The CDR3 here is CASSLLGGGQPQHF. CDR3 in DNA: TGTGCCAGCAGCTTACTAGGGGGTGGTCAGCCCCAGCATTTT.

The chain employs TRBV15 and TRBJ2-1, with 7 bases fitting TRBD2. The CDR3 has 17 amino acids. Germline CDR1 and CDR2: LNHNV and YYDKDF (reference sequence). J gave up 2 bases and V 0 bases, and 7 bases lay outside the gene matches. The CDR3: CATSRDPGAGPYNEQFF. The CDR3 nucleotides read TGTGCCACCAGCAGAGATCCGGGAGCGGGACCCTACAATGAGCAGTTCTTC.

The V call is TRBV5-1, the J call TRBJ1-6; D remains ambiguous. V shed 3 bases and J shed 9 bases, with 10 bases lying between them. In germline, CDR1 is SGHRS, CDR2 YFSETQ. The CDR3 totals 13 residues. The CDR3 here is CASSWGLGSPLHF. CDR3 coding DNA: TGCGCCAGCAGCTGGGGTTTGGGTTCACCCCTCCACTTT.

The genes are TRBV19 and TRBJ2-5; D may be TRBD1 (5 bases). Germline lookup yields CDR1 LNHDA and CDR2 SQIVND (reference sequence). V lost 3 bases to trimming and J lost 4 bases, with 12 bases between them. The CDR3 runs to 14 residues. The CDR3 spells CASSMTDTPETQYF. DNA for the CDR3: TGTGCCAGTAGTATGACGGACACCCCAGAGACCCAGTACTTC.

This clone was detected only once. This rearrangement joins TRBV19 to TRBJ2-5; possible D gene TRBD1, 6 bases. Trimming cost V 1 base and J 1 base, with 7 bases left between them. The V gene's germline CDR1 is LNHDA and CDR2 SQIVND (reference sequence). This CDR3 comprises 14 residues. CDR3 DNA sequence: TGTGCCAGTAGTATAGGGACAGTCCAAGAGACCCAGTACTTC. Its protein is CASSIGTVQETQYF. Variable domain in full (rest from reference TRBV19 and TRBJ2-5): DGGITQSPKYLFRKEGQNVTLSCEQNLNHDAMYWYRQDPGQGLRLIYYSQIVNDFQKGDIAEGYSVSREKKESFPLTVTSAQKNPTAFYLCASSIGTVQETQYFGPGTRLLVL.

This chain uses TRBV11-2 with TRBJ1-4; perhaps TRBD1 as D (5 bases). Between the trimmed V and J ends, which lost 5 bases and 7 bases, there was a span of 14 bases. The germline V gene has CDR1 SGHAT and CDR2 FQNNGV. CDR3 length equals 14 residues. The CDR3 region is CASSLGGWGEKLFF. CDR3 in DNA: TGTGCCAGCAGCCTGGGGGGATGGGGTGAAAAACTGTTTTTT.

The rearrangement uses TRBV6-6 and TRBJ2-7; 8 bases match TRBD2. Looked up from germline, CDR1 is MNHNY and CDR2 is SVGAGI (reference sequence). After removal of 6 bases from V and 2 bases from J, the junction contained 6 bases not matched to a gene. CDR3 length: 14 residues. The CDR3 spells CASSPGGQTYEQYF. CDR3 DNA: TGTGCCAGCAGCCCGGGGGGGCAAACCTACGAGCAGTACTTC.

The chain joins TRBV11-2 to TRBJ2-5; the D call may be TRBD1 or TRBD2 (5 bases each). Germline lookup yields CDR1 SGHAT and CDR2 FQNNGV. Trimming removed 5 bases at V and 0 bases at J, with 16 bases between. CDR3 length: 16 amino acids. The CDR3, as DNA: TGTGCCAGCAGCCCCGGTGAGGGGCGGTACCAAGAGACCCAGTACTTC. Translated, it gives CASSPGEGRYQETQYF.

This clone was observed a handful of times. The chain is built from TRBV30 and TRBJ2-3, with D possibly TRBD2 on 6 matching bases. Per the germline V gene, CDR1 is GTSNPN and CDR2 is SVGIG (reference sequence). The CDR3 is 13 residues long. The V end was cut by 0 bases, the J end by 9 bases, with 13 bases between. CDR3 nucleotide sequence: TGTGCCTGGAGTGTCGCTAGCGTGGGGACGCAGTATTTT. Translating gives CAWSVASVGTQYF.

This chain links TRBV10-3 with TRBJ1-6, with D perhaps matching TRBD1 (5 bases). V lost 2 bases, J lost 4 bases, and 6 bases lay in between. This CDR3 comprises 14 residues. The germline V gene encodes CDR1 ENHRY and CDR2 SYGVKD. The CDR3 bases are TGTGCCATCAGTGAGCAGGGTTATAATTCACCCCTCCACTTT. This sequence encodes CAISEQGYNSPLHF.

This chain uses TRBV13 with TRBJ1-6; D ambiguous. Per germline, CDR1 PRHDT and CDR2 FYEKMQ (reference sequence). V gave up 4 bases and J gave up 2 bases, with 18 bases separating them. The CDR3 sequence is 18 residues long. CDR3 in DNA: TGTGCCAGCAGCTCGACTGTCGGCAGAGCAGCCTATAATTCACCCCTCCACTTT. It specifies CASSSTVGRAAYNSPLHF.

This CDR3 is CASSPTGGTAEAFF. Here the CDR3 DNA reads TGTGCCAGCTCACCAACAGGGGGGACGGCTGAAGCTTTCTTT. The V call is TRBV18, the J call TRBJ1-1, with 8 bases fitting TRBD1. Losses at the gene ends were 2 bases for V and 6 bases for J; bases not matched to a gene: 5. This CDR3 has 14 amino acids. Germline loops: CDR1 KGHSH, CDR2 LQKENI.

The genes are TRBV30 and TRBJ1-1; no definite D call. Germline values: CDR1 GTSNPN, CDR2 SVGIG (reference sequence). V lost 3 bases and J 1 base, leaving 9 bases between the germline ends. CDR3 length equals 13 residues. CDR3: CAWSTDQNTEAFF. In nucleotides, the CDR3 is TGTGCCTGGAGCACAGACCAGAACACTGAAGCTTTCTTT.

This chain connects TRBV5-1 to TRBJ1-4; D not certain. Looked up from germline, CDR1 is SGHRS and CDR2 is YFSETQ. The CDR3 is 15 amino acids. V was shortened by 3 bases and J by 0 bases, with 9 bases between the two germline ends. CDR3 sequence: CASSSSSATNEKLFF. The CDR3 region has the DNA TGCGCCAGCAGCTCCTCGAGTGCAACTAATGAAAAACTGTTTTTT.

The rearrangement joins TRBV29-1 to TRBJ2-5; the D gene is possibly TRBD1 (6 bases). CDR1 and CDR2 from the germline V gene are SQVTM and ANQGSEA. The CDR3 totals 13 residues. V was shortened by 4 bases and J by 2 bases, with 11 bases between the two germline ends. CDR3 protein: CSVVAGDQETQYF. DNA for the CDR3: TGCAGCGTTGTTGCAGGGGATCAAGAGACCCAGTACTTC.